This record looks at one T cell receptor beta chain sequence and its context. The antigen is not known. Libraries were prepared by immunoSEQ multiplex PCR; TCRdb keeps only in-frame clonotypes and omits some of them. Seen here are hundreds of thousands of clones, roughly 73% observed once, and the top ten hold around 1.7%. V was clipped by 3 bases and J by 6 bases, with 9 bases between them. This CDR3 comprises 12 residues. Germline CDR1 reads MDHEN; CDR2 reads SYDVKM. This sample stems from a study of shared clonotypes between healthy human individuals. At the level of the study: CD8 memory received one plate per donor, CD8 naive two, CD4 memory three and CD4 naive three. General study findings and limits: Incompleteness in sorted-subset sequencing, despite large depth, was shown by rarefaction. Naive CD4 clonotypes overlapped across a handful of donors at roughly 5.1%.

This rearrangement joins TRBV28 to TRBJ2-7, with D possibly being TRBD1 (5 bases). The specimen sequenced was memory CD4+ T cells sorted from blood. The sample's subset: CD45RA-negative fraction. The TCR sequence derives from a woman between 25 and 40 years old in good health. CDR3 region: CASSFRVSEQYF. For the CDR3, the DNA is TGTGCCAGCAGTTTCAGGGTATCCGAGCAGTACTTC.